This is a list of T cell receptor beta chains from one sample in a study of shared T cell receptors in the human thymus. Only in-frame clones appear in the TCRdb table, and some are missing; sequencing was by immunoSEQ multiplex PCR. Of hundreds of thousands of clones in the sample, around 87% were seen once. This sample also appeared in a second study, on human thymus T cells.

Material: thymocytes. These receptors all stem from a boy in the first two years of life with a congenital heart defect. Each CDR3 is given with its conserved first and last residue. D genes are given only for firm matches. The size entry is marked missing in some rows and otherwise reads once, few, many or a size class.

cdr3_nt: TGTGCCAGCAGTTTATTTAAGTTTTGGACAGAAAGCTACGAGCAGTACTTC; cdr3_aa: CASSLFKFWTESYEQYF; d_call: NA; j_call: TRBJ2-7; clone_size: NA; v_call: TRBV28
cdr3_nt: TGTGCCAGCAGCCCCCGGGACAGGGTCTACGAGCAGTACTTC; cdr3_aa: CASSPRDRVYEQYF; d_call: TRBD1; j_call: TRBJ2-7; clone_size: NA; v_call: TRBV4-2
cdr3_nt: TGTGCCAGCAGTCCCGGGACAGCGAACACTGAAGCTTTCTTT; cdr3_aa: CASSPGTANTEAFF; d_call: TRBD1; j_call: TRBJ1-1; clone_size: NA; v_call: TRBV2
cdr3_nt: TGTGCCAGCAGACGACGGGGTGAGAACTATGGCTACACCTTC; cdr3_aa: CASRRRGENYGYTF; d_call: NA; j_call: TRBJ1-2; clone_size: once; v_call: TRBV6-5
cdr3_nt: TGTGCCATCAGTAGTAAACAGGGTGGGGGCACTGAAGCTTTCTTT; cdr3_aa: CAISSKQGGGTEAFF; d_call: NA; j_call: TRBJ1-1; clone_size: NA; v_call: TRBV10-3
cdr3_nt: TGTGCCTGGAGTGCCACCCTTAGCGGACCCTCCTACGAGCAGTACTTC; cdr3_aa: CAWSATLSGPSYEQYF; d_call: NA; j_call: TRBJ2-7; clone_size: NA; v_call: TRBV30
cdr3_nt: TGTGCCAGCAGTAGGGGACTAGCGATCAGCTCCTACGAGCAGTACTTC; cdr3_aa: CASSRGLAISSYEQYF; d_call: TRBD2; j_call: TRBJ2-7; clone_size: NA; v_call: TRBV27
cdr3_nt: TGTGCCAGCAGCTGCCGCCGGGACAGGGGAGACTATGGCTACACCTTC; cdr3_aa: CASSCRRDRGDYGYTF; d_call: TRBD1; j_call: TRBJ1-2; clone_size: NA; v_call: TRBV5-8
cdr3_nt: TGTGCCAGCAAACAGGGACCGGGTAGCAATCAGCCCCAGCATTTT; cdr3_aa: CASKQGPGSNQPQHF; d_call: NA; j_call: TRBJ1-5; clone_size: NA; v_call: TRBV4-2
cdr3_nt: TGTGCCAGCAGCAACCCCTGGCCCAATGAGCAGTTCTTC; cdr3_aa: CASSNPWPNEQFF; d_call: NA; j_call: TRBJ2-1; clone_size: few; v_call: TRBV21-1
cdr3_nt: TGTGCCAGCAGTTTAACATGGCGACTACATAACCTCTACAATGAGCAGTTCTTC; cdr3_aa: CASSLTWRLHNLYNEQFF; d_call: NA; j_call: TRBJ2-1; clone_size: NA; v_call: TRBV27
cdr3_nt: TGCGCCAGCAGCCAAGATACGGCTAGCGGAGACAATGAGCAGTTCTTC; cdr3_aa: CASSQDTASGDNEQFF; d_call: TRBD2; j_call: TRBJ2-1; clone_size: NA; v_call: TRBV4-1
cdr3_nt: TGTGCCAGCAGTTTCCAAGACAGGGGTAGTCAGCCCCAGCATTTT; cdr3_aa: CASSFQDRGSQPQHF; d_call: TRBD1; j_call: TRBJ1-5; clone_size: NA; v_call: TRBV28
cdr3_nt: TGTGCCAGCGGAGAGCCCGCAGGGGGCTACAATGAGCAGTTCTTC; cdr3_aa: CASGEPAGGYNEQFF; d_call: TRBD1; j_call: TRBJ2-1; clone_size: NA; v_call: TRBV7-2
cdr3_nt: TGTGCCAGCAGTTTAGCCCCCCAAGGGGGCCATGAGCAGTTCTTC; cdr3_aa: CASSLAPQGGHEQFF; d_call: TRBD1; j_call: TRBJ2-1; clone_size: few; v_call: TRBV28
cdr3_nt: TGTGCTAGTGGTCCGCCCGGGACTAACAATGAGCAGTTCTTC; cdr3_aa: CASGPPGTNNEQFF; d_call: TRBD2; j_call: TRBJ2-1; clone_size: NA; v_call: TRBV12-5
cdr3_nt: TGCGCCAGCAGCTACTGGGGACAGGGGATTTACGAGCAGTACTTC; cdr3_aa: CASSYWGQGIYEQYF; d_call: TRBD1; j_call: TRBJ2-7; clone_size: NA; v_call: TRBV5-1
cdr3_nt: TGCGCCAGCAGCTTGGCAGGGGGTGGCAATCAGCCCCAGCATTTT; cdr3_aa: CASSLAGGGNQPQHF; d_call: TRBD1; j_call: TRBJ1-5; clone_size: NA; v_call: TRBV5-1
cdr3_nt: TGCGCCAGCAGCTTAGTAAGCGGGGGGTCACAAGAGACCCAGTACTTC; cdr3_aa: CASSLVSGGSQETQYF; d_call: TRBD2; j_call: TRBJ2-5; clone_size: NA; v_call: TRBV5-1
cdr3_nt: TGTGCCAGCAGCTTAGAGGCGTGGACACCCTACGAGCAGTACTTC; cdr3_aa: CASSLEAWTPYEQYF; d_call: NA; j_call: TRBJ2-7; clone_size: NA; v_call: TRBV11-2
cdr3_nt: TGTGCCAGTAGTCCCATACTGGGACTGATTAATGAGCAGTTCTTC; cdr3_aa: CASSPILGLINEQFF; d_call: NA; j_call: TRBJ2-1; clone_size: NA; v_call: TRBV19
cdr3_nt: TGTGCCAGCAGTTACTGGGACAACTCTAACTATGGCTACACCTTC; cdr3_aa: CASSYWDNSNYGYTF; d_call: NA; j_call: TRBJ1-2; clone_size: NA; v_call: TRBV6-6
cdr3_nt: TGTGCCAGCAGCCAAGATACCTCGCTAGCGGACCGGTGGGAGCAGTACTTC; cdr3_aa: CASSQDTSLADRWEQYF; d_call: TRBD2; j_call: TRBJ2-7; clone_size: NA; v_call: TRBV14
cdr3_nt: TGTGCCAGTAGTATATCCAGGACGGGACAATCTGGAAACACCATATATTTT; cdr3_aa: CASSISRTGQSGNTIYF; d_call: NA; j_call: TRBJ1-3; clone_size: NA; v_call: TRBV19
cdr3_nt: TGTGCCAGTAATACAGGGAATCAGCCCCAGCATTTT; cdr3_aa: CASNTGNQPQHF; d_call: NA; j_call: TRBJ1-5; clone_size: NA; v_call: TRBV19
cdr3_nt: TGTGCCAGCCGCCCGGGGACTAGCTACAATGAGCAGTTCTTC; cdr3_aa: CASRPGTSYNEQFF; d_call: TRBD2; j_call: TRBJ2-1; clone_size: NA; v_call: TRBV27
cdr3_nt: TGTGCCTGGATGGTTTCAGCGAGCCACTCCTACGAGCAGTACTTC; cdr3_aa: CAWMVSASHSYEQYF; d_call: NA; j_call: TRBJ2-7; clone_size: NA; v_call: TRBV30
cdr3_nt: TGTGCCAGCAGCTCCACACGCCGGACAAGCCAAGAGACCCAGTACTTC; cdr3_aa: CASSSTRRTSQETQYF; d_call: NA; j_call: TRBJ2-5; clone_size: NA; v_call: TRBV27
cdr3_nt: TGCGCCAGCAGTCGAGGACAGGGCCCGGATCAGCCCCAGCATTTT; cdr3_aa: CASSRGQGPDQPQHF; d_call: TRBD1; j_call: TRBJ1-5; clone_size: once; v_call: TRBV23-1
cdr3_nt: TGCGCCAGCAGCCAAGGCCCGACTAGCGGGGGCATCGGGGGAGAGACCCAGTACTTC; cdr3_aa: CASSQGPTSGGIGGETQYF; d_call: TRBD2; j_call: TRBJ2-5; clone_size: NA; v_call: TRBV4-3
cdr3_nt: TGTGCCAGCAGACCTCTAGCGGGGTGGTCTTACAATGAGCAGTTCTTC; cdr3_aa: CASRPLAGWSYNEQFF; d_call: TRBD2; j_call: TRBJ2-1; clone_size: NA; v_call: TRBV2
cdr3_nt: TGTGCCAGCAGCACGACAACCGCGGGCGAGCAGTACTTC; cdr3_aa: CASSTTTAGEQYF; d_call: NA; j_call: TRBJ2-7; clone_size: NA; v_call: TRBV21-1
cdr3_nt: TGTGCCAGCAGTTATTCAAATGAGCAGTTCTTC; cdr3_aa: CASSYSNEQFF; d_call: NA; j_call: TRBJ2-1; clone_size: NA; v_call: TRBV6-5
cdr3_nt: TGTGCCAGCTCACCAACGAGGCTCTCCTACGAGCAGTACTTC; cdr3_aa: CASSPTRLSYEQYF; d_call: NA; j_call: TRBJ2-7; clone_size: once; v_call: TRBV18
cdr3_nt: TGTGCCAGCAGCTGGGGGACAGGCGTATACGAGCAGTACTTC; cdr3_aa: CASSWGTGVYEQYF; d_call: TRBD1; j_call: TRBJ2-7; clone_size: NA; v_call: TRBV5-4
cdr3_nt: TGTGCCAGTAGTTATACAGGGAGCCCCTACGAGCAGTACTTC; cdr3_aa: CASSYTGSPYEQYF; d_call: NA; j_call: TRBJ2-7; clone_size: NA; v_call: TRBV19
cdr3_nt: TGTGCCAGTAGCCCCAATCTGAACACTGAAGCTTTCTTT; cdr3_aa: CASSPNLNTEAFF; d_call: NA; j_call: TRBJ1-1; clone_size: NA; v_call: TRBV19
cdr3_nt: TGTGCCAGCAGTGAACGAAGGACAGGGAACACCGGGGAGCTGTTTTTT; cdr3_aa: CASSERRTGNTGELFF; d_call: TRBD1; j_call: TRBJ2-2; clone_size: NA; v_call: TRBV6-1
cdr3_nt: TGTGCCAGCAGCTCTTTGAGGGGGAGCACAGATACGCAGTATTTT; cdr3_aa: CASSSLRGSTDTQYF; d_call: NA; j_call: TRBJ2-3; clone_size: NA; v_call: TRBV7-3
cdr3_nt: TGCGCCAGCAGTACTTCCCATAACCCCCGAGTGATCAAAAACATTCAGTACTTC; cdr3_aa: CASSTSHNPRVIKNIQYF; d_call: NA; j_call: TRBJ2-4; clone_size: NA; v_call: TRBV4-3
cdr3_nt: TGTGCCACCAGCGGCTGGCTAGCGGGAGCCACAGATACGCAGTATTTT; cdr3_aa: CATSGWLAGATDTQYF; d_call: TRBD2; j_call: TRBJ2-3; clone_size: NA; v_call: TRBV15
cdr3_nt: TGTGCCAGCACCTTGGGGGGAGGGAGGGGTAACACTGAAGCTTTCTTT; cdr3_aa: CASTLGGGRGNTEAFF; d_call: NA; j_call: TRBJ1-1; clone_size: NA; v_call: TRBV5-4